The 19 T cell receptor beta chains in this list originate from one sample, sequenced in a study of post-analysis software for immune sequencing data (dated by TCRdb to 2014 to 2015). Receptor amplification or capture employed PCR. Sequencing was performed on an Illumina HiSeq 2500. To reduce PCR and sequencing biases, unique molecular identifiers were incorporated into the TCR beta cDNA libraries. Using fastp trimming at Q25 and MiXCR clonotype assembly, TCRdb reanalyzed the public sequencing data and kept in-frame beta chains. Rows are unified per CDR3 protein, each entry keeping the most common DNA and genes. Within this sample are fewer than 600,000 distinct CDR3 sequences, with nearly 45% of them counted one time only. Around 10% of the sample lies in the top ten. These receptors have no known antigen. General study outcomes and caveats: Patients showed significantly higher frequencies than controls for five TRBV segments, among them TRBV5-6, TRBV5-1 and TRBV20-1.

The specimen was blood. All receptors derive from a girl aged 10 to 17 with multiple sclerosis.

Only a few counts were recorded for this clonotype. The chain employs TRBV6-6 and TRBJ2-1, with TRBD1 identical over 11 bases. In germline, CDR1 is MNHNY, CDR2 SVGAGI (reference sequence). The CDR3 totals 14 residues. The trim removed 7 bases at V and 9 bases at J, leaving 8 bases unmatched. The CDR3 nucleotides read TGTGCCAGCAACCCGGGACAGGGGGTTGGTGAGCAGTTCTTC. This sequence encodes CASNPGQGVGEQFF.

The rearrangement joins TRBV3-1 to TRBJ2-3; the D is unclear. V gave up 2 bases and J gave up 0 bases, with 9 bases separating them. Germline lookup yields CDR1 LGHDT and CDR2 YNNKEL (reference sequence). CDR3 length: 15 residues. In nucleotides, the CDR3 is TGTGCCAGCAGCCAACCCTACGGGAGCACAGATACGCAGTATTTT. As protein: CASSQPYGSTDTQYF.

The chain uses TRBV27 and TRBJ2-7, with 8 bases that match TRBD1. The CDR3 extends over 14 amino acids. With V trimmed by 5 bases and J by 5 bases, 8 bases remained unmatched. Germline loops: CDR1 MNHEY, CDR2 SMNVEV (reference sequence). CDR3 region: CASSPSQGADEQYF. The CDR3 DNA sequence: TGTGCCAGCAGTCCTAGTCAGGGGGCAGACGAGCAGTACTTC.

CDR3 protein: CAWSARGYGYTF. CDR3 DNA sequence: TGTGCCTGGAGCGCCAGGGGTTATGGCTACACCTTC. The chain is built from TRBV30 and TRBJ1-2, with D possibly matching TRBD1 (6 bases). Germline CDR1 is GTSNPN and CDR2 is SVGIG (reference sequence). The CDR3 covers 12 residues. V lost 3 bases to trimming and J lost 5 bases, with 10 bases between them.

The V call is TRBV10-3, the J call TRBJ1-6; D is ambiguous. This CDR3 is 16 amino acids long. Per the germline V gene, CDR1 is ENHRY and CDR2 is SYGVKD. Trimming shortened V by 0 bases and J by 10 bases, and 16 bases separated the two germline ends. CDR3 loop: CAISESGGIWRSPLHF. DNA of the CDR3: TGTGCCATCAGTGAGTCCGGCGGAATTTGGCGCTCACCCCTCCACTTT.

There are a few counts of this clonotype. The chain joins TRBV14 to TRBJ2-7, with D possibly matching TRBD2 (6 bases). The CDR3 has 17 residues. Per the germline V gene, CDR1 is SGHDN and CDR2 is FVKESK. Trimming took 0 bases from V and 3 from J, leaving 18 bases between them. CDR3 nucleotides: TGTGCCAGCAGCCAAGATAGGAGCGGGCAGGCTCTCTACGAGCAGTACTTC. This codes for CASSQDRSGQALYEQYF.

This clonotype was seen many times. The chain joins TRBV24-1 to TRBJ2-5; TRBD1 matches at 8 bases. V lost 4 bases, J lost 2 bases, and 5 bases stayed unmatched. The CDR3 totals 15 residues. Germline values: CDR1 KGHDR, CDR2 SFDVKD. The CDR3 DNA is TGTGCCACCAGTGACGCCAGGGGGCGTCAAGAGACCCAGTACTTC. Residues: CATSDARGRQETQYF.

The chain recombines TRBV11-2 with TRBJ2-7, with TRBD2 matching 9 bases. The V segment lost 5 bases and the J segment 0 bases; nucleotides outside the gene matches: 5. The CDR3 sequence is 15 residues long. CDR1 and CDR2 from the germline V gene are SGHAT and FQNNGV. The chain's CDR3 is CASSPYSGSSYEQYF. CDR3 sequence (DNA): TGTGCCAGCAGCCCCTATAGCGGGAGCTCCTACGAGCAGTACTTC. Using reference TRBV11-2 and TRBJ2-7 for the parts outside the CDR3, the full variable domain is EAGVAQSPRYKIIEKRQSVAFWCNPISGHATLYWYQQILGQGPKLLIQFQNNGVVDDSQLPKDRFSAERLKGVDSTLKIQPAKLEDSAVYLCASSPYSGSSYEQYFGPGTRLTVT.

This clonotype was counted a few times. This chain connects TRBV20-1 to TRBJ2-5; 8 nucleotides line up with TRBD1. Trimming at V came to 5 bases and at J to 1 base, leaving 3 bases not matched to a gene. The CDR3 covers 13 residues. The germline gives CDR1 DFQATT, CDR2 SNEGSKA (reference sequence). The CDR3 sequence: CSAPGTGQETQYF. The CDR3 DNA follows: TGCAGTGCTCCAGGGACAGGCCAAGAGACCCAGTACTTC.

The gene calls are TRBV29-1 and TRBJ2-3, with a weak D call TRBD1 (6 bases). Per germline, CDR1 SQVTM and CDR2 ANQGSEA. Trimming cost V 5 bases and J 0 bases, with 30 bases left between them. This CDR3 comprises 20 residues. The CDR3 sequence: CSVWSLYSDSFFPSTDTQYF. For the CDR3, the DNA is TGCAGCGTTTGGTCTTTATACTCGGACAGCTTTTTTCCCAGCACAGATACGCAGTATTTT.

The chain employs TRBV7-6 and TRBJ2-1, with a possible D match to TRBD2 (5 bases). Between the trimmed V and J ends, which lost 3 bases and 4 bases, there was a span of 16 bases. This CDR3 comprises 16 residues. CDR1 is SGHVS and CDR2 is FNYEAQ in the germline V gene. CDR3 sequence reads: CASSFSSPNSYNEQFF. The CDR3 DNA reads TGTGCCAGCAGCTTTTCTAGCCCGAATTCTTACAATGAGCAGTTCTTC.

The genes are TRBV29-1 and TRBJ1-4; 8 nucleotides match TRBD1. Germline V lookup: CDR1 SQVTM, CDR2 ANQGSEA. CDR3 length: 18 residues. V lost 4 bases to trimming and J lost 0 bases; unmatched junction nucleotides: 13. The CDR3 DNA follows: TGCAGCGTTGGTGGGGACAGGACTTCCACATCAACTAATGAAAAACTGTTTTTT. Protein product: CSVGGDRTSTSTNEKLFF.

This clonotype was counted a few times. The gene calls are TRBV25-1 and TRBJ2-7, with D perhaps TRBD1 (6 bases). Trimming stripped 5 bases from V and 1 base from J, with 12 bases between. Germline lookup yields CDR1 MGHDK and CDR2 SYGVNS. This CDR3 is built from 14 residues. DNA of the CDR3: TGTGCCAGCAGTTCCCCGAGGGGGTCCTACGAGCAGTACTTC. It is translated as CASSSPRGSYEQYF.

The chain recombines TRBV27 with TRBJ1-5; D is possibly TRBD1 (5 bases). The CDR3 runs to 13 residues. The germline V gene encodes CDR1 MNHEY and CDR2 SMNVEV (reference sequence). V lost 8 bases and J 1 base, leaving 9 bases between the germline ends. The CDR3 spells CASGGWSNQPQHF. Here the CDR3 DNA reads TGTGCCAGCGGGGGGTGGAGCAATCAGCCCCAGCATTTT.

The J gene is TRBJ2-5, the V gene TRBV3-1, with D possibly matching TRBD2 (6 bases). The J call may be in error: the DNA end matches TRBJ2-7 better. CDR3 size: 14 residues. The germline gives CDR1 LGHDT, CDR2 YNNKEL (reference sequence). CDR3 sequence reads: CASSQGRGSGEQYF. CDR3 in DNA: TGTGCCAGCAGCCAAGGTCGGGGGAGTGGCGAGCAGTACTTC.

The chain combines TRBV9 with TRBJ2-1, with D possibly TRBD2 on 6 matching bases. Germline-derived CDR1 and CDR2 are SGDLS and YYNGEE. The CDR3 sequence is 15 residues long. Trimming left V 0 bases short and J 5 bases short, with 12 bases between. The CDR3 DNA reads as TGTGCCAGCAGCGTAGGATTATTAGCGGACAATGAGCAGTTCTTC. Translated, it gives CASSVGLLADNEQFF.

The rearrangement joins TRBV3-1 to TRBJ2-1; no definite D call. CDR3 size: 14 residues. CDR1 and CDR2 from the germline V gene are LGHDT and YNNKEL (reference sequence). Between the trimmed V and J ends, which lost 1 base and 6 bases, there was a span of 10 bases. CDR3 loop: CASSQARPFNEQFF. Here the CDR3 DNA reads TGTGCCAGCAGCCAAGCGAGGCCCTTCAATGAGCAGTTCTTC.

CDR3 nucleotide sequence: TGTGCCTGTTACGGGACTAGCGGGAAAGAGACCCAGTACTTC. This translates into CACYGTSGKETQYF. V gene TRBV30 combines with J gene TRBJ2-5; 13 nucleotides agree with TRBD2. Looked up from germline, CDR1 is GTSNPN and CDR2 is SVGIG (reference sequence). This CDR3 is built from 14 residues. V shed 6 bases and J 3 bases; nucleotides not matched to a gene: 4.

The rearrangement uses TRBV20-1 and TRBJ1-1; D unclear. The CDR3 contains 13 residues. The germline V and J ends were trimmed by 2 bases and 11 bases, with 18 bases remaining between them. The germline gives CDR1 DFQATT, CDR2 SNEGSKA (reference sequence). CDR3 in amino acids: CSARSGPAASAFF. The CDR3 nucleotides are TGCAGTGCTAGATCGGGCCCGGCGGCATCGGCTTTCTTT.